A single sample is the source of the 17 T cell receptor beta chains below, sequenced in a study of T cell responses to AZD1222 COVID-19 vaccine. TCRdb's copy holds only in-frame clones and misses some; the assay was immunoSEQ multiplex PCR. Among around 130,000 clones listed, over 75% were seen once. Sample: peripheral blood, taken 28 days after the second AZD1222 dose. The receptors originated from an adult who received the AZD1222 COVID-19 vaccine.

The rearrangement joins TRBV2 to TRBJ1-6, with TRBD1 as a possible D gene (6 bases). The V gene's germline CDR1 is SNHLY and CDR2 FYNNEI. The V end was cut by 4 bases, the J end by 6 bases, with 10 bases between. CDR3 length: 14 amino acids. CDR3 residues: CASSGPGANSPLHF. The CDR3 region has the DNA TGTGCCAGCAGTGGGCCAGGGGCTAATTCACCCCTCCACTTT. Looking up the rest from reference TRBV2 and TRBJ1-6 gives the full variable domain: EPEVTQTPSHQVTQMGQEVILRCVPISNHLYFYWYRQILGQKVEFLVSFYNNEISEKSEIFDDQFSVERPDGSNFTLKIRSTKLEDSAMYFCASSGPGANSPLHFGNGTRLTVT.

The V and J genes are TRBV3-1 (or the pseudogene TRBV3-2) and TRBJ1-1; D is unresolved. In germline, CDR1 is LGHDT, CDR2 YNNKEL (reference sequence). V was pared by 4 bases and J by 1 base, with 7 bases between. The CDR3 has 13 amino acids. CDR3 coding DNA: TGTGCCAGCAGCCCCCACACGAACACTGAAGCTTTCTTT. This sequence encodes CASSPHTNTEAFF.

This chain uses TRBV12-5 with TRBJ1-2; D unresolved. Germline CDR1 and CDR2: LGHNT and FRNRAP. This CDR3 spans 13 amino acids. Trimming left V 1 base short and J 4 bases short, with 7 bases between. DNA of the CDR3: TGTGCTAGTGGTTTGGGGGGTCCCTATGGCTACACCTTC. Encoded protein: CASGLGGPYGYTF.

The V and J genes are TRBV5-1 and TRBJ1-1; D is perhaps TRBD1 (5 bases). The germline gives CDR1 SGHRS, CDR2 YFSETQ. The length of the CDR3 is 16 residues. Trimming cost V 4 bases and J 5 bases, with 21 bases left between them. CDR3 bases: TGCGCCAGCAGCCCCGAGTCCCAGGGTCTGCGAACTGAAGCTTTCTTT. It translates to CASSPESQGLRTEAFF. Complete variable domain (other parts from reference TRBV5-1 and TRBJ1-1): KAGVTQTPRYLIKTRGQQVTLSCSPISGHRSVSWYQQTPGQGLQFLFEYFSETQRNKGNFPGRFSGRQFSNSRSEMNVSTLELGDSALYLCASSPESQGLRTEAFFGQGTRLTVV.

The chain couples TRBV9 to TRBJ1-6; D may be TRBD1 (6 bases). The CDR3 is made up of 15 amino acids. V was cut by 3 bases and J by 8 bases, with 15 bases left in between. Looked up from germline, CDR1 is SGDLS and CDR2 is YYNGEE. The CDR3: CASSGGASWDSPLHF. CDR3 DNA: TGTGCCAGCAGCGGGGGGGCCTCATGGGATTCACCCCTCCACTTT.

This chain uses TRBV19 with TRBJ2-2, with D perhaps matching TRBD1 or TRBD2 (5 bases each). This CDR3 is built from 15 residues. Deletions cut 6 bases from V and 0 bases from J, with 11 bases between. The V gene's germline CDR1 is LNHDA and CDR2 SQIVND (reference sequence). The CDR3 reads CASSPWGPNTGELFF. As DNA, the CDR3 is TGTGCCAGTAGCCCATGGGGACCGAACACCGGGGAGCTGTTTTTT.

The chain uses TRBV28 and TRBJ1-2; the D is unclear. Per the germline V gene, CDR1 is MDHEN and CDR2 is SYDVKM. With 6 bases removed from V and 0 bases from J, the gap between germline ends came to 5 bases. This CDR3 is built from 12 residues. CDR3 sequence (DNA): TGTGCCAGCAGCCTCTCTAACTATGGCTACACCTTC. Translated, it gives CASSLSNYGYTF.

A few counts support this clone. The CDR3 sequence: CASSQRWEVSYEQYF. The CDR3 nucleotides read TGCGCCAGCAGCCAAAGATGGGAAGTCTCCTACGAGCAGTACTTC. V is TRBV4-3 and J is TRBJ2-7; D call uncertain. Germline V gives CDR1 LGHNA, CDR2 YSLEER. This CDR3 is built from 15 residues. Trimming removed 2 bases from V and 0 bases from J, with 11 bases in between.

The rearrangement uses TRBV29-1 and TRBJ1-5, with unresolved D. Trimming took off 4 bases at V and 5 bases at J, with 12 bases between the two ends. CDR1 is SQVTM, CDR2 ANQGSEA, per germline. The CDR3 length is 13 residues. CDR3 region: CSVGEGLDQPQHF. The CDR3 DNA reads TGCAGCGTTGGTGAGGGCTTAGATCAGCCCCAGCATTTT.

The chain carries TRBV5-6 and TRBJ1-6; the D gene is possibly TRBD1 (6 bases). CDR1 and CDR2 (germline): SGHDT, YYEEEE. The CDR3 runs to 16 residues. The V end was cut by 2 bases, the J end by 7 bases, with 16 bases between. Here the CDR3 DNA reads TGTGCCAGCAGCTTCCAAATGGGGGCTACGAATTCACCCCTCCACTTT. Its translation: CASSFQMGATNSPLHF.

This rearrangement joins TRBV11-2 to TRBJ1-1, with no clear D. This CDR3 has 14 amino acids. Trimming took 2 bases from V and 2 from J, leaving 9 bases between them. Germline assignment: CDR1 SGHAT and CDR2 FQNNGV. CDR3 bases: TGTGCCAGCAGCTTAATGTCAGGAAACACTGAAGCTTTCTTT. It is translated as CASSLMSGNTEAFF.

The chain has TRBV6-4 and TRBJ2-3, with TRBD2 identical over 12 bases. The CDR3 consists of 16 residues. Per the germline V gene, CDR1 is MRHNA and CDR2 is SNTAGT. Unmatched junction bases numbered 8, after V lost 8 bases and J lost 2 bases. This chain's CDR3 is CASPIRTSGNTDTQYF. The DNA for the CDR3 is TGTGCCAGCCCTATCCGGACTAGCGGGAACACAGATACGCAGTATTTT.

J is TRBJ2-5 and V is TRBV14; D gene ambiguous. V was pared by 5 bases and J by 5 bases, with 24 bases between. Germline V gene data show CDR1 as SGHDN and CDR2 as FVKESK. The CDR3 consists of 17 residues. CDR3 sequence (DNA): TGTGCCAGCAGCGATCCATACCGGGCGCTCCACGGGGAGACCCAGTACTTC. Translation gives CASSDPYRALHGETQYF.

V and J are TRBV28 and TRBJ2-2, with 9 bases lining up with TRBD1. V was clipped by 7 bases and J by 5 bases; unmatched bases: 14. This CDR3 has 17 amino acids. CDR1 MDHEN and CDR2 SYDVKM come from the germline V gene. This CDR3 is CASTPSAGQGNTGELFF. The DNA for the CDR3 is TGTGCCAGCACCCCATCAGCGGGACAGGGTAATACCGGGGAGCTGTTTTTT.

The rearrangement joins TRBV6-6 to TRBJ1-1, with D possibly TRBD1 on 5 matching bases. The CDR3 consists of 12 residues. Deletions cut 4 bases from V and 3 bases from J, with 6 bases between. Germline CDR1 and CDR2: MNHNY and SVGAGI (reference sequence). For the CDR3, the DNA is TGTGCCAGCAGTTGGGGGGACACTGAAGCTTTCTTT. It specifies CASSWGDTEAFF.

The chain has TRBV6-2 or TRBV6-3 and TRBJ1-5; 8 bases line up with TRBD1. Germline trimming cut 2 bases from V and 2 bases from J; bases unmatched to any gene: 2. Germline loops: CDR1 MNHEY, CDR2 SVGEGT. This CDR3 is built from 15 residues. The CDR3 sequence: CASSYLGQGNQPQHF. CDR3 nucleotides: TGTGCCAGCAGTTACCTGGGACAGGGCAATCAGCCCCAGCATTTT.

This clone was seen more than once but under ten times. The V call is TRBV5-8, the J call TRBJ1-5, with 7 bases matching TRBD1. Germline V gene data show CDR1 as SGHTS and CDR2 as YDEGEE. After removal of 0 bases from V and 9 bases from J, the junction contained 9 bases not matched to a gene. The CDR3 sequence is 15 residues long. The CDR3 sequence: CASSLEGAGSGPQHF. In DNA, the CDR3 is TGTGCCAGCAGCTTGGAGGGGGCAGGTTCGGGGCCCCAGCATTTT.